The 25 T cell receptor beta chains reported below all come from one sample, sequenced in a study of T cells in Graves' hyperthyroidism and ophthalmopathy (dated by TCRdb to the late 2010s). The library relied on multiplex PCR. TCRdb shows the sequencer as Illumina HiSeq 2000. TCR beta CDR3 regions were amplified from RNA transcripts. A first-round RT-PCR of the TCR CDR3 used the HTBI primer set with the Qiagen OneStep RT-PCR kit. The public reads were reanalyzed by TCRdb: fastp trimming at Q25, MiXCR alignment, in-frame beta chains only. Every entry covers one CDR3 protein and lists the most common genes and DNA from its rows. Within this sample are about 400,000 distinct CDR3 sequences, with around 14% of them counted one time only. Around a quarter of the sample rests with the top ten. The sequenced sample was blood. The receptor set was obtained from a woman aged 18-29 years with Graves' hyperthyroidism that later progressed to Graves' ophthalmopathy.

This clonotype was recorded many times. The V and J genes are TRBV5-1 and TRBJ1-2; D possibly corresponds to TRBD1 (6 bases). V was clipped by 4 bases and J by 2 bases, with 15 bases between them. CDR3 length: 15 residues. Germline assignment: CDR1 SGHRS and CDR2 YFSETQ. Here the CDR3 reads CASSVAGAENYGYTF. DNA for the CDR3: TGCGCCAGCAGCGTTGCGGGGGCTGAAAACTATGGCTACACCTTC.

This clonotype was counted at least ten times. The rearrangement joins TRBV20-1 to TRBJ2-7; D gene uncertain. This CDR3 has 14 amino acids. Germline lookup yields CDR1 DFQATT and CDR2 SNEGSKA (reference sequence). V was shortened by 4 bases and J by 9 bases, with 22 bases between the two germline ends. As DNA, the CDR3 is TGCAGTGCTATGCAATTAGCTTCACAAGTGGGGCAGTACTTC. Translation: CSAMQLASQVGQYF.

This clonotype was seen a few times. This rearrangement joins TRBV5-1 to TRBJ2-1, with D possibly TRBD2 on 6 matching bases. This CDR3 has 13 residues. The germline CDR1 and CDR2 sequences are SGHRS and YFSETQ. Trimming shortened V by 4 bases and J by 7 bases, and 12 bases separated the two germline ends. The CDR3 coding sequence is TGCGCCAGCAGCCCACCGGCGGGGAATGAGCAGTTCTTC. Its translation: CASSPPAGNEQFF.

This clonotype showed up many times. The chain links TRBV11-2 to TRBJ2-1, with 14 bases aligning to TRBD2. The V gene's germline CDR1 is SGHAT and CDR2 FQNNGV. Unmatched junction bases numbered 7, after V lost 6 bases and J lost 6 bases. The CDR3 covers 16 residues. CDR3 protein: CASSPGLAGGLNEQFF. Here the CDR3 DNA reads TGTGCCAGCAGTCCCGGACTAGCGGGAGGCCTCAATGAGCAGTTCTTC.

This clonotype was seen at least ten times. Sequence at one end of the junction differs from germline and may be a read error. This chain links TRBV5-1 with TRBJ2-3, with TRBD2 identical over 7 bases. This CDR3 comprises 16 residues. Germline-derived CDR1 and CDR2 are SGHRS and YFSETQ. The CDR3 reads CASSLALAGGTDTQYF. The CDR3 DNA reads TGTGCCAGCAGCTTAGCGCTGGCGGGGGGCACAGATACGCAGTATTTT. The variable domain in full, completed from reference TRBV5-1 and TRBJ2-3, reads KAGVTQTPRYLIKTRGQQVTLSCSPISGHRSVSWYQQTPGQGLQFLFEYFSETQRNKGNFPGRFSGRQFSNSRSEMNVSTLELGDSALYLCASSLALAGGTDTQYFGPGTRLTVL.

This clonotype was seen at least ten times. The CDR3 here is CASSFSGGIVPYEQYF. DNA of the CDR3: TGTGCCAGCAGTTTTAGCGGCGGGATCGTACCCTACGAGCAGTACTTC. The genes are TRBV28 and TRBJ2-7; TRBD2 is a possible D gene (6 bases). The V gene's germline CDR1 is MDHEN and CDR2 SYDVKM. The CDR3 has 16 residues. The V gene lost 3 bases and the J gene lost 2 bases, with 17 bases spanning the gap.

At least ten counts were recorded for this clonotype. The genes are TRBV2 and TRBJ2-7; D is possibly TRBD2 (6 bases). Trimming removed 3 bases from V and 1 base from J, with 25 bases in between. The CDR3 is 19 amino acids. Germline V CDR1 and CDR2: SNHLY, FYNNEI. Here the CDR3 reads CASSEVLWRAALSSYEQYF. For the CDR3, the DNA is TGTGCCAGCAGTGAGGTTTTATGGAGGGCCGCCCTGAGTTCCTACGAGCAGTACTTC. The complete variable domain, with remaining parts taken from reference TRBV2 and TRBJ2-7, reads EPEVTQTPSHQVTQMGQEVILRCVPISNHLYFYWYRQILGQKVEFLVSFYNNEISEKSEIFDDQFSVERPDGSNFTLKIRSTKLEDSAMYFCASSEVLWRAALSSYEQYFGPGTRLTVT.

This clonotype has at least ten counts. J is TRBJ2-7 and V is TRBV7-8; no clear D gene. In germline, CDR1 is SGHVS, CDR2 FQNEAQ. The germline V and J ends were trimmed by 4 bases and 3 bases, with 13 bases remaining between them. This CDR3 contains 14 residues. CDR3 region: CASSSLPDGYEQYF. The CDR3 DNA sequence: TGTGCCAGCAGCTCCTTACCGGACGGCTACGAGCAGTACTTC. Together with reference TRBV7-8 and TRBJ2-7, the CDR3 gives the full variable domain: GAGVSQSPRYKVAKRGQDVALRCDPISGHVSLFWYQQALGQGPEFLTYFQNEAQLDKSGLPSDRFFAERPEGSVSTLKIQRTQQEDSAVYLCASSSLPDGYEQYFGPGTRLTVT.

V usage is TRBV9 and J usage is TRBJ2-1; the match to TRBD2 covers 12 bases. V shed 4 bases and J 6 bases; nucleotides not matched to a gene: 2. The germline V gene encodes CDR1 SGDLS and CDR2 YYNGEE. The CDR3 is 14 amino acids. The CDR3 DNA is TGTGCCAGCAGCTCTAGCGGGAGGGGCAATGAGCAGTTCTTC. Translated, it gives CASSSSGRGNEQFF.

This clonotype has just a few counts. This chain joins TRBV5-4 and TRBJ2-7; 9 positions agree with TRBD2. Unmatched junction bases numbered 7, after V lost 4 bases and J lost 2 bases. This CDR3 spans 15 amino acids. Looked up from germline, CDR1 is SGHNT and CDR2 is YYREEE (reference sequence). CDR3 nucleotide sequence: TGTGCCAGCAGCACTGGGACTAGCCTAGCCTACGAGCAGTACTTC. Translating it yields CASSTGTSLAYEQYF. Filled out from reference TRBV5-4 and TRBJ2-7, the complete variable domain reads ETGVTQSPTHLIKTRGQQVTLRCSSQSGHNTVSWYQQALGQGPQFIFQYYREEENGRGNFPPRFSGLQFPNYSSELNVNALELDDSALYLCASSTGTSLAYEQYFGPGTRLTVT.

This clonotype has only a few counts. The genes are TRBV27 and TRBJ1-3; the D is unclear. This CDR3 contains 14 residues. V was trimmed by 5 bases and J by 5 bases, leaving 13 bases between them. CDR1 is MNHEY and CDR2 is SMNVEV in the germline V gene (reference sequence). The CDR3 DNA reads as TGTGCCAGCAGTCCCACCCTGGGAAGAAACACCATATATTTT. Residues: CASSPTLGRNTIYF.

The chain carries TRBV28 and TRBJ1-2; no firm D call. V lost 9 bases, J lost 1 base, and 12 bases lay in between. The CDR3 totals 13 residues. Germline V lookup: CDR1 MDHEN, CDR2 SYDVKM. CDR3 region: CASTSSGNYGYTF. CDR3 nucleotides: TGTGCCAGTACATCGTCCGGTAACTATGGCTACACCTTC.

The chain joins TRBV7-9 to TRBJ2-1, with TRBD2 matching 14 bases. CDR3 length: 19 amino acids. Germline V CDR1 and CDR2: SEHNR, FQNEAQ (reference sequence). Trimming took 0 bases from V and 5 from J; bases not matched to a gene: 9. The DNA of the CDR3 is TGTGCCAGCAGCTTAGCTCCGGGACTAGCGGGAGTGAGGGACAATGAGCAGTTCTTC. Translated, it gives CASSLAPGLAGVRDNEQFF.

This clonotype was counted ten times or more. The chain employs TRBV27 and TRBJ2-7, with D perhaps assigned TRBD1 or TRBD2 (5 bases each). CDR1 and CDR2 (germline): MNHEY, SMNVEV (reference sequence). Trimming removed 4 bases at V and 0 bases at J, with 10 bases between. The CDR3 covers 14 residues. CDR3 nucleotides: TGTGCCAGCAGTTCCGGGACGGACTCCTACGAGCAGTACTTC. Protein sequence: CASSSGTDSYEQYF.

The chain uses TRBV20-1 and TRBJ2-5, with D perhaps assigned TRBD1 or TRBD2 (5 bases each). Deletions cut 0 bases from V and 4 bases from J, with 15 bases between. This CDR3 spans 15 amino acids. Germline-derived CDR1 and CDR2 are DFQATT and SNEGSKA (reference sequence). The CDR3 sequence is CSARDGTLIGETQYF. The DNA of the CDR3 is TGCAGTGCTAGAGATGGGACGCTTATAGGAGAGACCCAGTACTTC.

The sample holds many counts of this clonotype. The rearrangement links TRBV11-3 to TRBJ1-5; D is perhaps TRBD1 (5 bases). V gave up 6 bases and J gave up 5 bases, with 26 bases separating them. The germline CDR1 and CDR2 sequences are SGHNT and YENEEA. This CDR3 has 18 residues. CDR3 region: CASRRGVWGCQGDQPQHF. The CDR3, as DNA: TGTGCCAGCAGACGAGGAGTTTGGGGGTGCCAGGGTGATCAGCCCCAGCATTTT.

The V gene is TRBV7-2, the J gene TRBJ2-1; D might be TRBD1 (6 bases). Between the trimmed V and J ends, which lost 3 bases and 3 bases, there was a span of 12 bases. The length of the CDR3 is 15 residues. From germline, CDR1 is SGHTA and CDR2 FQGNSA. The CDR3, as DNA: TGTGCCAGCAGCTTGACCCGGGACAACTACAATGAGCAGTTCTTC. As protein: CASSLTRDNYNEQFF.

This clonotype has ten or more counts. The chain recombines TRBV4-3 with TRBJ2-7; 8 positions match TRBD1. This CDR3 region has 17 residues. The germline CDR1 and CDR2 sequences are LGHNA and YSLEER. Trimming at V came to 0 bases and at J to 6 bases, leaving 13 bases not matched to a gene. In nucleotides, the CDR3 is TGCGCCAGCAGCCAAGAGCCCGCCGGGACAGGAGAAAGCGAGCAGTACTTC. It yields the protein CASSQEPAGTGESEQYF.

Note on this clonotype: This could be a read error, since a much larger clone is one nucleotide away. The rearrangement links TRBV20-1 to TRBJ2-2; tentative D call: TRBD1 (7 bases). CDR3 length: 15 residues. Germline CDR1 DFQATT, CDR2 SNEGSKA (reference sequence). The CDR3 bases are TGCAGTGCTAGAGGGGCGGGACAGCACACCCGGGAGCTGTTTTTT. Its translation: CSARGAGQHTRELFF.

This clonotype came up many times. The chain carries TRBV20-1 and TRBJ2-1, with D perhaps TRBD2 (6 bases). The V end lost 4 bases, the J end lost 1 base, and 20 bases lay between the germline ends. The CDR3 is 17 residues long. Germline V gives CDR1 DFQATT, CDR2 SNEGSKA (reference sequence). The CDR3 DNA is TGCAGTGCTAAAAATCGTGGGGGAGGAGAGTCCTACAATGAGCAGTTCTTC. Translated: CSAKNRGGGESYNEQFF.

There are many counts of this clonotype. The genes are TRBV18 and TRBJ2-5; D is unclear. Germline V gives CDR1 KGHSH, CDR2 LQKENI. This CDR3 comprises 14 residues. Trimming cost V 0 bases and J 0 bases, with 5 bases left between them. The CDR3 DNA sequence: TGTGCCAGCTCACCACCGTCAAACCAAGAGACCCAGTACTTC. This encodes CASSPPSNQETQYF.

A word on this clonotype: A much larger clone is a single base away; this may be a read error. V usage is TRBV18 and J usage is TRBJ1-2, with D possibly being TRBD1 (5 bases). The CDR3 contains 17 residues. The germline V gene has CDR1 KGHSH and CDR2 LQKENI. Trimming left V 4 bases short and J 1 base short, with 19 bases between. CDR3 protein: CASSLIAPGSDNYGYTF. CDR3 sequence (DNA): TGTGCCAGCTCACTAATTGCCCCAGGGAGCGATAACTATGGCTACACCTTC.

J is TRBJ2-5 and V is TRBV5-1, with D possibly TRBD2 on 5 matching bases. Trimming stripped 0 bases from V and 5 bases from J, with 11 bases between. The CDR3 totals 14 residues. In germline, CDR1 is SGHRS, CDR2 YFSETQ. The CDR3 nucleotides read TGCGCCAGCAGCTTGGGGCGGGCCCGGGAGACCCAGTACTTC. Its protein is CASSLGRARETQYF.

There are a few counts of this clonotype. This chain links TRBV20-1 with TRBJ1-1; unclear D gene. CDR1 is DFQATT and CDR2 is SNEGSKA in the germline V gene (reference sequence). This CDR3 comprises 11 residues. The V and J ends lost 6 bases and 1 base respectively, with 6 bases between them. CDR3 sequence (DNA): TGCAGTGCGAGACGGAACACTGAAGCTTTCTTT. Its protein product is CSARRNTEAFF.

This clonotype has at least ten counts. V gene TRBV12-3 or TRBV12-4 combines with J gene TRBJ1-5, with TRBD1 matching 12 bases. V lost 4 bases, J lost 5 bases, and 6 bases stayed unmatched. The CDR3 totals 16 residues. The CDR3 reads CASSYGTGGADQPQHF. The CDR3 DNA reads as TGTGCCAGCAGTTACGGGACAGGGGGCGCGGATCAGCCCCAGCATTTT.